The source of this T cell receptor (beta chain) is a study of T cells in localized non-small cell lung cancer. V lost 6 bases, J lost 1 base, and 6 bases stayed unmatched. Per the germline V gene, CDR1 is KGHSH and CDR2 is LQKENI. This CDR3 contains 17 residues. Here immunoSEQ multiplex PCR was the method, and the copy in TCRdb shows in-frame clones only, minus some. This table has about 83,000 clones, 80% appearing once. Study results and caveats: Among the top 100 tumor clones, a median about 59 appeared in adjacent lung.

Comment on this clone: Its antigen is as yet unknown.

The sequence was obtained from a female donor older than 55 with stage I lung adenocarcinoma. Sample: peripheral blood, taken before any cancer treatment. This sequence joins TRBV18 and TRBJ2-2, with 12 bases that match TRBD2. CDR3 sequence reads: CASSATTSGRNTGELFF. The CDR3 region has the DNA TGTGCCAGCTCTGCTACGACTAGCGGGAGGAACACCGGGGAGCTGTTTTTT. The entire variable domain, with the rest obtained from reference TRBV18 and TRBJ2-2, is as follows: NAGVMQNPRHLVRRRGQEARLRCSPMKGHSHVYWYRQLPEEGLKFMVYLQKENIIDESGMPKERFSAEFPKEGPSILRIQQVVRGDSAAYFCASSATTSGRNTGELFFGEGSRLTVL.